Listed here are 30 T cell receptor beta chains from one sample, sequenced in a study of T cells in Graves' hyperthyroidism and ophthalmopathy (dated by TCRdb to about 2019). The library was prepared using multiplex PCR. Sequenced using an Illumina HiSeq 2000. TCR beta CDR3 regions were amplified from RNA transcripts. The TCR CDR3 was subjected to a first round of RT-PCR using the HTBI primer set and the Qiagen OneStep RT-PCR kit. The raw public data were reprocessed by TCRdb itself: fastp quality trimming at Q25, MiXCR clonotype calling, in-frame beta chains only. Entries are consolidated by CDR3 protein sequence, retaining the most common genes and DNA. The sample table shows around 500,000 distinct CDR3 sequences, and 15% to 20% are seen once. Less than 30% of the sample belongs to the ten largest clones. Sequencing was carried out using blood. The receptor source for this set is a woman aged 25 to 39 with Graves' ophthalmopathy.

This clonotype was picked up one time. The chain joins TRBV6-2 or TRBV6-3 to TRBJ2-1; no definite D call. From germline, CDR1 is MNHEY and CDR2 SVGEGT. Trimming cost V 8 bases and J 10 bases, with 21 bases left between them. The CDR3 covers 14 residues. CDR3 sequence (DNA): TGTGCCAGCGGCGTGAACCGTAAGTCCGGGGAGCAGTTCTTC. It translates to CASGVNRKSGEQFF.

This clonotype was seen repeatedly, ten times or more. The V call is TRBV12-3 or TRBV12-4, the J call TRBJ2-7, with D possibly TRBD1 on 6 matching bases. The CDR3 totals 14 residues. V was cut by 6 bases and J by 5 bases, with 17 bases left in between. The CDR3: CASRPRGSNHEQYF. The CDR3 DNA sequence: TGTGCCAGCAGACCGAGGGGGAGTAATCACGAGCAGTACTTC.

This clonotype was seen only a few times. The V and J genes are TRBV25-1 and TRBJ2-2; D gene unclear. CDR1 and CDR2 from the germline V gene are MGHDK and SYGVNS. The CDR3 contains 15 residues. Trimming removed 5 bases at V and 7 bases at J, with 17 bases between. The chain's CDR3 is CASSPEWHRNGELFF. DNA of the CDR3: TGTGCCAGCAGTCCTGAGTGGCACCGAAACGGGGAGCTGTTTTTT.

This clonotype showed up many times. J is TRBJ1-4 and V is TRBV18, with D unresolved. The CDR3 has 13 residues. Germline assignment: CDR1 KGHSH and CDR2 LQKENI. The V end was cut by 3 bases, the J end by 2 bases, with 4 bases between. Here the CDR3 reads CASSPVTNEKLFF. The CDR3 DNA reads TGTGCCAGCTCACCCGTCACTAATGAAAAACTGTTTTTT.

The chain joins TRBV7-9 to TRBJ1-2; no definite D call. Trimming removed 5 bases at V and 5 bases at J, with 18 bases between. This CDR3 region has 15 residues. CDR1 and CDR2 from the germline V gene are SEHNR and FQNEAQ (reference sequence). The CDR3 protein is CASSPGGINEYGYTF. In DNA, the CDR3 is TGTGCCAGCAGCCCGGGAGGGATCAATGAGTATGGCTACACCTTC.

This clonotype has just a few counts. CDR3 sequence: CSVGIPRGRYEQYF. DNA of the CDR3: TGCAGCGTTGGTATACCCAGGGGGCGCTACGAGCAGTACTTC. The rearrangement uses TRBV29-1 and TRBJ2-7, with 8 bases that match TRBD1. CDR1 and CDR2 from the germline V gene are SQVTM and ANQGSEA. With V trimmed by 4 bases and J by 3 bases, 8 bases remained unmatched. The CDR3 is made up of 14 amino acids.

The chain's CDR3 is CASSLEGQALHF. CDR3 in DNA: TGTGCCAGCAGCTTGGAGGGACAAGCCCTCCACTTT. The chain uses TRBV5-5 and TRBJ1-6; a possible D gene is TRBD1 (6 bases). The CDR3 totals 12 residues. CDR1 and CDR2 (germline): SGHKS, YYEKEE (reference sequence). Trimming left V 0 bases short and J 14 bases short, with 9 bases between.

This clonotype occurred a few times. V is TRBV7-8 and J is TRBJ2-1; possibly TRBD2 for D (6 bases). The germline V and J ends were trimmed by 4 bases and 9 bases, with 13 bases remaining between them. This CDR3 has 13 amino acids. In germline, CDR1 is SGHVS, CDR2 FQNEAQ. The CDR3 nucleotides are TGTGCCAGCAGCTCGACTAGTATTCGTGAGCAGTTCTTC. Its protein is CASSSTSIREQFF.

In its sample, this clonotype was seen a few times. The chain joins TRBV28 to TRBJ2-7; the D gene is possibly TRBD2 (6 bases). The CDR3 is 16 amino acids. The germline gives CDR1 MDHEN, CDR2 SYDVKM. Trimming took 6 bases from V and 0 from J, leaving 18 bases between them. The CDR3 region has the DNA TGTGCCAGCAGAGAGTTACTAGCTCAGAGCTCCTACGAGCAGTACTTC. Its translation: CASRELLAQSSYEQYF.

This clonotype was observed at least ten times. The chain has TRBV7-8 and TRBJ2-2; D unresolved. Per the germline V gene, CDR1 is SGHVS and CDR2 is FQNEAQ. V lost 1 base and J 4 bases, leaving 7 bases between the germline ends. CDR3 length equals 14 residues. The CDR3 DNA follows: TGTGCCAGCAGCTTAGTACGGACCACCGGGGAGCTGTTTTTT. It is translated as CASSLVRTTGELFF. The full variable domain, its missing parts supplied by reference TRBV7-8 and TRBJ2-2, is GAGVSQSPRYKVAKRGQDVALRCDPISGHVSLFWYQQALGQGPEFLTYFQNEAQLDKSGLPSDRFFAERPEGSVSTLKIQRTQQEDSAVYLCASSLVRTTGELFFGEGSRLTVL.

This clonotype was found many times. DNA for the CDR3: TGCAGTGCTAGAGCAACGTACGAGCAGTACTTC. It specifies CSARATYEQYF. The V gene is TRBV20-1, the J gene TRBJ2-7; no firm D call. The CDR3 runs to 11 residues. Trimming shortened V by 1 base and J by 4 bases, and 5 bases separated the two germline ends. Per the germline V gene, CDR1 is DFQATT and CDR2 is SNEGSKA (reference sequence).

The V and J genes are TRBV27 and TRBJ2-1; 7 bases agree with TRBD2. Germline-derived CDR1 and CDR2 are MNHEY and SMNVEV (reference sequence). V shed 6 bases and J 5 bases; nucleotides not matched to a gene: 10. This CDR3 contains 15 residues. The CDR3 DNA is TGTGCCAGCAGCCCAGGACTAGAGAGAAACAATGAGCAGTTCTTC. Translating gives CASSPGLERNNEQFF.

CDR3 sequence: CASSFATGQEESVNYGYTF. The CDR3 DNA reads TGCGCCAGCAGCTTTGCGACCGGGCAGGAGGAATCGGTTAACTATGGCTACACCTTC. The chain combines TRBV5-1 with TRBJ1-2, with unresolved D. The CDR3 length is 19 residues. Per germline, CDR1 SGHRS and CDR2 YFSETQ. Between the trimmed V and J ends, which lost 2 bases and 1 base, there was a span of 24 bases.

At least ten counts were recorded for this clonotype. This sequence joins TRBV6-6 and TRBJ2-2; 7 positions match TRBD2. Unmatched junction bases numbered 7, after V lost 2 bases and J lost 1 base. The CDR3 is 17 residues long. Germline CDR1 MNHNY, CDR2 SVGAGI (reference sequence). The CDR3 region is CASSYGGVGENTGELFF. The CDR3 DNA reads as TGTGCCAGCAGTTACGGGGGGGTTGGCGAGAACACCGGGGAGCTGTTTTTT.

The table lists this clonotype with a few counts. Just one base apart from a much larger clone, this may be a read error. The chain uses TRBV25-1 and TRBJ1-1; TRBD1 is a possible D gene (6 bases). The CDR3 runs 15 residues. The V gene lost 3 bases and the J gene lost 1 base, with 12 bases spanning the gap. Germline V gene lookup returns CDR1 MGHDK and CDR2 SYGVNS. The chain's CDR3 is CASSDTGGANTEAFF. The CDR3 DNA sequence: TGTGCCAGCAGTGACACCGGGGGGGCGAACACTGAAGCTTTCTTT.

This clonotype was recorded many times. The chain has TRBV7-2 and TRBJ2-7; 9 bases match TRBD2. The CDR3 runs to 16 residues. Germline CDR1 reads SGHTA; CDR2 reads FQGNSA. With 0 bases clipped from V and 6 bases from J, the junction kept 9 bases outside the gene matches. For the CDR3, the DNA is TGTGCCAGCAGCTTAGCCAGAGCGGGAGGAGTGAGCGAGCAGTACTTC. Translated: CASSLARAGGVSEQYF.

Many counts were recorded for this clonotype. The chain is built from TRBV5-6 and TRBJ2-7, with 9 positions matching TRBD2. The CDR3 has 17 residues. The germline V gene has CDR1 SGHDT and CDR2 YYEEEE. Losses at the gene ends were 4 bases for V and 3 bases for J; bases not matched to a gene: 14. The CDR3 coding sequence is TGTGCCAGCAGCCGGAGGTCTAGCGGGAAGACTCACTACGAGCAGTACTTC. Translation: CASSRRSSGKTHYEQYF. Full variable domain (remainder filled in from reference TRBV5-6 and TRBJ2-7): DAGVTQSPTHLIKTRGQQVTLRCSPKSGHDTVSWYQQALGQGPQFIFQYYEEEERQRGNFPDRFSGHQFPNYSSELNVNALLLGDSALYLCASSRRSSGKTHYEQYFGPGTRLTVT.

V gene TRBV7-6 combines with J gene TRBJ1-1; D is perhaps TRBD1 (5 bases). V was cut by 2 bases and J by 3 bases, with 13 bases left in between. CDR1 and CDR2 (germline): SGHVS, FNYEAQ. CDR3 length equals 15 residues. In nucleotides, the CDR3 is TGTGCCAGCAGCTTACTCCCCGGGGCGTACACTGAAGCTTTCTTT. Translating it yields CASSLLPGAYTEAFF.

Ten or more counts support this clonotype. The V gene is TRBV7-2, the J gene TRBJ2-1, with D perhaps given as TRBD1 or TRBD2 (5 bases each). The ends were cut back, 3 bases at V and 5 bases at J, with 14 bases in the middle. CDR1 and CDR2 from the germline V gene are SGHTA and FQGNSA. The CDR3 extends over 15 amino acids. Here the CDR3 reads CASSFQGARDNEQFF. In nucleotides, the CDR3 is TGTGCCAGCAGCTTTCAGGGAGCGAGGGACAATGAGCAGTTCTTC.

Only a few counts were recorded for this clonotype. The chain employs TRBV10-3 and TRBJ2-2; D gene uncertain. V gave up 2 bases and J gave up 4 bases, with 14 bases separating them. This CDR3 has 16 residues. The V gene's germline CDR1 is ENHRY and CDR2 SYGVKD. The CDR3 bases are TGTGCCATCAGTGAGCCCAAAATGGGTAGCACCGGGGAGCTGTTTTTT. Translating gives CAISEPKMGSTGELFF.

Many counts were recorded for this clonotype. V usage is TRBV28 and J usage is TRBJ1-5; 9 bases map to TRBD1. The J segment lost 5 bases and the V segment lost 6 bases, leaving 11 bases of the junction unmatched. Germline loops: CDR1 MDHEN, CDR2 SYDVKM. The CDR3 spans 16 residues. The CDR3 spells CASSKRGWTGDQPQHF. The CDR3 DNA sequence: TGTGCCAGCAGCAAACGGGGCTGGACAGGGGATCAGCCCCAGCATTTT.

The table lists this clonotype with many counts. The CDR3 coding sequence is TGCAGTGCTAGTTTGCGGGCGACCTACAATGAGCAGTTCTTC. Translating it yields CSASLRATYNEQFF. This chain connects TRBV20-1 to TRBJ2-1, with D possibly TRBD2 on 5 matching bases. V lost 3 bases and J lost 2, with 11 bases in between. The CDR3 consists of 14 residues. In germline, CDR1 is DFQATT, CDR2 SNEGSKA (reference sequence).

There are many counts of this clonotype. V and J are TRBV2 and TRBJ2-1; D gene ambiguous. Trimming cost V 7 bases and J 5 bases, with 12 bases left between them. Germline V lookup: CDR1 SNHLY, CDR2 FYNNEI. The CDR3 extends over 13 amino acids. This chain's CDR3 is CASKPDLNNEQFF. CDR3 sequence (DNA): TGTGCCAGCAAACCGGACCTTAACAATGAGCAGTTCTTC.

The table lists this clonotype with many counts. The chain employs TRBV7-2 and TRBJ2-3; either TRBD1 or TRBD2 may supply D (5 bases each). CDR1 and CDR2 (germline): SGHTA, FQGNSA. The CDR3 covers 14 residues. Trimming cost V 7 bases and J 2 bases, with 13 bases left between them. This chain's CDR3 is CASTIPGLTDTQYF. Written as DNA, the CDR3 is TGTGCCAGCACCATACCGGGGCTCACAGATACGCAGTATTTT.

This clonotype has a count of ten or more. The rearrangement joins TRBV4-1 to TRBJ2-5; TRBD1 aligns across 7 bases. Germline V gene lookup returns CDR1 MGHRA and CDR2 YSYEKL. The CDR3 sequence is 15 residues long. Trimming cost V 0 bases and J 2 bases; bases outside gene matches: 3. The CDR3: CASSQDRGTQETQYF. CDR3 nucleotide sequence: TGCGCCAGCAGCCAAGACAGGGGGACACAAGAGACCCAGTACTTC.

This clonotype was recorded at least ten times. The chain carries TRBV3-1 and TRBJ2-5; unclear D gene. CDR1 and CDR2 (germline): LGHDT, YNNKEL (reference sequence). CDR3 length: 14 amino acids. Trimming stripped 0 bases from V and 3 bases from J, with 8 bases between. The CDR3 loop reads CASSQESAEETQYF. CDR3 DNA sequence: TGTGCCAGCAGCCAAGAAAGTGCAGAAGAGACCCAGTACTTC.

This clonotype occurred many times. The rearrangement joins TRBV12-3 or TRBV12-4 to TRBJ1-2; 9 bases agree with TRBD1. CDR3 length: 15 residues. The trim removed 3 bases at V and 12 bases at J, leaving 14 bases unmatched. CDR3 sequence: CASSFTGGGFGGHTF. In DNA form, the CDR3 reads TGTGCCAGCAGTTTCACAGGGGGCGGTTTCGGAGGGCACACCTTC.

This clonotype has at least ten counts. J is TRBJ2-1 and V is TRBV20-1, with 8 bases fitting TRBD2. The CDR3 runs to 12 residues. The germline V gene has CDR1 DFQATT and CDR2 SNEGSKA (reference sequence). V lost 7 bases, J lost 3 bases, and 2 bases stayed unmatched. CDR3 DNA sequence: TGCAGTGAACTAGCGGACTACAATGAGCAGTTCTTC. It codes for CSELADYNEQFF.

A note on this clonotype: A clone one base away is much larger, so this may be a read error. In DNA, the CDR3 is TGCAGTGCCCAGTCTTGGACTAGCGAGAGTTCGCAGGACGAGCAGTACTTC. It is translated as CSAQSWTSESSQDEQYF. The J gene is TRBJ2-7, the V gene TRBV20-1; TRBD2 matches 9 bases. The junction had 20 bases not matched to a gene; V was cut back by 6 bases and J by 5 bases. Germline V CDR1 and CDR2: DFQATT, SNEGSKA (reference sequence). The CDR3 is made up of 17 amino acids.

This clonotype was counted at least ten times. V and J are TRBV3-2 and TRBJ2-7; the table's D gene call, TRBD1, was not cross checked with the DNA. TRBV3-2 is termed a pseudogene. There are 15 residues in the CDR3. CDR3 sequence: CASSPRQGFWFEQYF. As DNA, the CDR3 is TGTGCCAGCAGCCCTCGACAGGGTTTCTGGTTCGAGCAGTACTTC.